This TCR beta chain was found in a study of cytomegalovirus exposure and HLA in healthy donors (dated by TCRdb to 2016 to 2017). About the full investigation: An earlier analysis of 587 of the donors reported approximately 290 Gb of sequence data and more than 90 million unique TCR beta sequences from 150 million to 200 million T cells. Across some 400 genotyped donors of the cohort, an average of about 220,000 unique TCR beta nucleotide sequences per donor were sequenced, and 15% to 20% of those sequences were non-productive. In a later genetic analysis, genome-wide SNP genotypes for about 65% of the 666 donors were used, and that subset was treated as a discovery cohort. Using immunosequencing, the study profiled T cell repertoires from about 620 subjects and related those repertoires to cytomegalovirus serostatus. The study combined high-throughput TCR immunosequencing, statistical association of individual TCRs with disease status, and machine learning to predict cytomegalovirus infection status. About 330 gigabases of sequencing data and 70 million to 95 million unique TCR sequences made up an early release that covered about 640 HLA-typed donors. The aim of the study was to test whether cataloging public T cell receptors could identify signatures of past pathogen exposure. The genetic ancestry cluster associated with self-reported Caucasian donors included roughly 84% of the roughly 400 genotyped donors. Donor age, sex, ethnicity and CMV serostatus were compiled alongside the repertoire data. To study patterns of TCR occurrence, a later analysis re-analyzed previously published TCR beta repertoires from around 660 donors and added high-resolution HLA genotyping. The number of donors typed differed by locus, with roughly 620-640 for A, B, C, DRB1 and DQB1, roughly 550 for DQA1, 600 to 610 for DPA1, and under 490 for DPB1. The later analysis used no new phenotypic data to find candidate immune exposures, relying instead on TCR beta sequences and their occurrence across donors. All discovery cohort repertoires had been generated on a single sequencing platform. HLA typing included class I and class II loci at four-digit resolution. Roughly 5 DR-DQ haplotypes were handled as single units for association and clustering because linkage in the cohort was strong. A separate validation cohort of about 110 different subjects was used in addition to the roughly 640-subject first cohort. An earlier analysis of 587 of the donors used high-throughput TCR beta sequencing to judge whether each TCR beta V gene segment behaved as functional or pseudogenic.

The cohort was made up of 500 to 850 healthy bone marrow donors. Cohort members were all nominally healthy when sampled, although unrecorded immune exposures were likely present. The donor was CMV seronegative and belonged to the group of 352 seronegative cohort members. Every donor gave a peripheral blood sample, and the peripheral blood mononuclear cells from that sample were used for TCR beta sequencing. The Qiagen DNeasy Blood Extraction Kit was used to extract genomic DNA from the blood cell samples. The full study reports these points: In a later analysis, HLA-associated TCR beta chains showed more clonal expansion and lower generation probabilities than non-associated chains that were equally common. In a later genetic analysis, a missense DCLRE1C variant was associated with V-gene and J-gene trimming of TCR beta chains, and the association was replicated in an independent cohort. Across donors, most TCR sequences were observed very rarely, whereas some public TCRs were present in many individuals. The authors suggested that the approach could potentially be extended to other disease states and immunological phenotypes. A later analysis reported that several top co-occurrence clusters appeared linked to parvovirus B19, influenza, CMV and Epstein-Barr virus. Because counts were too low, fewer than 20 rarely observed V segments, including chromosome 9 orphons, were excluded from the earlier analysis of about 500 of the donors. Immune exposure information for the cohort was limited to CMV serostatus. According to a later analysis, most CMV-associated TCR beta chains appeared to be HLA-restricted, and the HLA associations seemed to be driven largely by CMV exposure. A further reported finding was that TCR beta sequences accurately predicted the HLA-A and HLA-B alleles for most subjects in the first cohort. Only TCR beta chains were sequenced in this cohort, and the absence of alpha or paired-chain data limited detectable features. In an earlier analysis of some 550 of the donors, most TCR beta V segments were observed in productive rearrangements about 87% or about 30% of the time, broadly matching IMGT annotations. In vitro tests confirmed that a few of the cytomegalovirus-associated TCR beta chains recognize cytomegalovirus antigens. Because some donors lacked HLA typing at each locus, the association tests relied only on the typed subset. The presence/absence analyses assumed that sequencing depth was roughly uniform across donors, and that assumption may not be true. In both the original and validation cohorts, the classifier was reported to diagnose cytomegalovirus status with high specificity and sensitivity. Correlated functional status among segregating V segments might be attributable to linkage disequilibrium, but an unknown experimental factor could not be ruled out. In a later genetic analysis, fewer N-insertions in productive TCRs were reported among donors in an Asian-associated ancestry cluster than the roughly 700-donor mean. In the study, some 180 TCR beta chains were listed as associated with cytomegalovirus. In a later analysis, some 17,000 TCR beta sequences were associated with specific HLA alleles at a false discovery rate of 0.05. In a later analysis, the rate of TCR association differed among HLA loci, with DRB1 alleles having the most associated TCRs and HLA-C alleles having the fewest. A group of highly shared sequence variants was considered likely to be a technical artifact of the sequencing pipeline. Strong co-occurrence of HLA alleles, especially DR and DQ, made assigning TCR associations to individual alleles difficult.

A word on this clone: This clone's antigen is unknown. No quality values exist for individual bases; no much larger clone is one base distant.

Library prep was done by the immunoSEQ multiplex PCR assay. A mixture of 60 forward primers for TCR Vbeta segments and 13 reverse primers for TCR Jbeta segments was used in the multiplex PCR. Amplification of the CDR3 region of rearranged TCR beta genes was performed with a multiplex PCR assay on genomic DNA. The amplified TCR beta libraries were sequenced on the Illumina HiSeq System as 87-base-pair reads. As for the original processing: A later analysis counted some 80 million unique TCR beta chains across the 500 to 850 repertoires, and 9 million to 14 million of these chains were shared by at least two donors. Raw reads were error-corrected and collapsed into unique sequences by a nearest-neighbor algorithm in which closely related sequences were merged to remove PCR and sequencing errors. To assign V, D and J gene segments, CDR3 sequences were aligned to IMGT reference sequences. For a sequence to be retained, a match of at least six nucleotides was required to both a V gene segment and a J gene segment. Rearrangements were classified as productive when the CDR3 lacked stop codons and remained in frame with V and J, and all other rearrangements were classified as non-productive. CDR3 was defined according to IMGT convention as the region running from the second conserved V-encoded cysteine to the conserved J-encoded phenylalanine. The earlier analysis of roughly 590 of the donors excluded sequences that lacked an unambiguous match to a single V gene segment. In an earlier analysis of 587 of the donors, V segments were called functional above 56.7% productive rearrangements and were called segregating when the between-donor standard deviation exceeded 5%. A statistical classification framework was built to diagnose cytomegalovirus status from the catalog of TCR beta chain sequences. In a later analysis, TCR nucleotide sequences were compared against IMGT/GENE-DB human TR gene sequences so that V and J genes could be assigned. The TCRdist pipeline was used in a later analysis to assign CDR3 sequences and most-parsimonious VDJ recombination scenarios. In a later analysis, every TCR beta chain was defined by the combination of its CDR3 amino acid sequence and its V-gene family, and reads without a unique V-gene family were dropped. As a way to deal with suspected cross-contamination and a sequencing artifact, a later analysis dropped roughly 600 nucleotide sequences that were highly shared and had low generation probability. In a later analysis, a clonal expansion index was calculated for each public chain from normalized within-repertoire ranks of inferred template counts. A later analysis computed generation probabilities with a VDJ recombination model fitted to out-of-frame rearrangements, and checked the results against IGoR. Hypergeometric tests were used in a later analysis to score TCR-TCR, TCR-HLA and TCR-CMV co-occurrence, with a repertoire-size bias correction applied to the TCR pairs. A later analysis estimated false discovery rates by permuting HLA or CMV assignments 20 times. In a later analysis, co-occurring TCRs were grouped with DBSCAN, and TCRdist sequence similarity was added when clustering was performed within HLA-allele-positive subsets. Repertoires with fewer than 30,000 or more than 120,000 public chains were left out of co-occurrence clustering, as were a handful of repertoires with anomalous nucleotide sharing. Sourced from immuneACCESS, this table was stored by TCRdb with only in-frame sequences that have V and J called. A share of the clones is absent; for the studies checked, an unresolved V gene accounts for under half, and the remainder has no known explanation. V, J and clone size are taken as reported in that table, and D and trimming were inferred from the DNA itself. The sample table records about 180,000 clones; approximately 80% of these occur just once. The top ten clones comprise around 2.2% of the sample.

This receptor was obtained from a man in his 60s in good health and CMV-seronegative. Sequenced material: PBMCs.

At the DNA level, the sequence is TGTGCCAGCAGTTACCCGGGACAGGGATTCCCCTACGAGCAGTACTTC. This translates into CASSYPGQGFPYEQYF. The rearranged chain carries TRBV6-6 and TRBJ2-7; 9 bases in the junction line up with TRBD1. Reading the germline V gene (reference sequence) gives CDR1 MNHNY and CDR2 SVGAGI. The CDR3 covers 16 residues, taking in both the cysteine and the phenylalanine. Here the CDR3 DNA is all that survives: 48 bases in frame from base 1. After removal of 2 bases from V and 2 bases from J, the junction retains 7 bases not matched to a gene.